This entry describes one T cell receptor (beta chain). This sample was taken from a study of CD8+ T cells in alopecia areata. After isolation, RNA underwent reverse transcription to generate cDNA as the sequencing template. The table came from immunoSEQ multiplex PCR; TCRdb's copy has only in-frame clones and leaves some out. The table records more than 150,000 clones, 40% to 65% of them present only once. This sequence was found in a human donor with alopecia areata. The starting material was CD8+ T cells sorted from blood, obtained at week 0.

CDR3 nucleotide sequence: TGTGCCAGCAGCTTAATCGGGGAGCAGTACTTC. It specifies CASSLIGEQYF. The chain is built from TRBV7-9 and TRBJ2-7; no reliable D call. This CDR3 spans 11 amino acids. The V gene's germline CDR1 is SEHNR and CDR2 FQNEAQ (reference sequence). Trimming shortened V by 2 bases and J by 7 bases, and 6 bases separated the two germline ends.